Presented here are 10 T cell receptor beta chains from one specimen sequenced in a study of OX40 agonist ivuxolimab in advanced cancers. Clones were read by immunoSEQ multiplex PCR, and TCRdb kept only the in-frame ones, dropping some. The sample consists of under 80,000 clones, 85% of them appearing once. This specimen was CD4+ or CD8+ T cells sorted from blood, taken in a trial of the OX40 agonist ivuxolimab. These TCRs come from an adult with an advanced solid tumor such as melanoma, head and neck, liver or kidney cancer.

The chain links TRBV6-5 to TRBJ1-1; D remains ambiguous. Germline V gene sequence: CDR1 MNHEY, CDR2 SVGAGI. Trimming stripped 5 bases from V and 11 bases from J, with 12 bases between. This CDR3 contains 11 residues. The CDR3: CASSDLDLAFF. CDR3 bases: TGTGCCAGCAGTGATTTGGACTTGGCTTTCTTT.

This rearrangement joins TRBV28 to TRBJ2-4, with no clear D. CDR1 and CDR2 (germline): MDHEN, SYDVKM. Trimming took off 3 bases at V and 1 base at J, with 13 bases between the two ends. The CDR3 contains 16 residues. In nucleotides, the CDR3 is TGTGCCAGCAGTTTCCCCTTCGGCCGGGCCAAAAACATTCAGTACTTC. Encoded protein: CASSFPFGRAKNIQYF. The variable domain in full, completed from reference TRBV28 and TRBJ2-4, reads DVKVTQSSRYLVKRTGEKVFLECVQDMDHENMFWYRQDPGLGLRLIYFSYDVKMKEKGDIPEGYSVSREKKERFSLILESASTNQTSMYLCASSFPFGRAKNIQYFGAGTRLSVL.

The chain combines TRBV6-5 with TRBJ1-4; 7 bases are shared with TRBD1. CDR1 and CDR2 (germline): MNHEY, SVGAGI. Trimming took 0 bases from V and 4 from J; bases not matched to a gene: 2. The CDR3 runs 15 residues. The CDR3 DNA sequence: TGTGCCAGCAGTTACTCGGGACAGATTAATGAAAAACTGTTTTTT. It translates to CASSYSGQINEKLFF.

CDR3: CASSPGRNSYEQYF. The CDR3 DNA follows: TGTGCCAGCTCACCGGGACGTAACTCCTACGAGCAGTACTTC. The chain uses TRBV18 and TRBJ2-7; D may correspond to TRBD1 or TRBD2 (5 bases each). The CDR3 has 14 amino acids. Germline assignment: CDR1 KGHSH and CDR2 LQKENI. Trimming shortened V by 3 bases and J by 0 bases, and 9 bases separated the two germline ends.

The chain carries TRBV11-2 and TRBJ2-7; D is uncertain. V dropped 1 base and J dropped 6 bases, with 13 bases sitting between them. Germline CDR1 reads SGHAT; CDR2 reads FQNNGV. The CDR3 contains 14 residues. The CDR3 nucleotides are TGTGCCAGCAGCTTAGGGCCTAGGACGGTCGAGCAGTACTTC. Its protein product is CASSLGPRTVEQYF.

This clone was counted once. The V and J genes are TRBV5-1 and TRBJ1-6; D is possibly TRBD1 (5 bases). Trimming removed 4 bases at V and 8 bases at J, with 10 bases between. Germline lookup yields CDR1 SGHRS and CDR2 YFSETQ. The CDR3 consists of 13 residues. The CDR3 protein is CASSGGWDSPLHF. CDR3 sequence (DNA): TGCGCCAGCAGCGGGGGATGGGATTCACCCCTCCACTTT.

The chain is built from TRBV2 and TRBJ1-5, with 8 bases fitting TRBD1. The CDR3 sequence is 13 residues long. Per the germline V gene, CDR1 is SNHLY and CDR2 is FYNNEI. V gave up 11 bases and J gave up 5 bases; unmatched junction bases: 8. CDR3 loop: CAGAGTGDQPQHF. CDR3 bases: TGTGCCGGGGCCGGGACAGGTGATCAGCCCCAGCATTTT.

The chain is built from TRBV18 and TRBJ2-1; the match to TRBD2 covers 9 bases. Germline assignment: CDR1 KGHSH and CDR2 LQKENI. V gave up 3 bases and J gave up 4 bases; unmatched junction bases: 7. This CDR3 is built from 16 residues. The chain's CDR3 is CASSPSTSGDYNEQFF. The CDR3 nucleotides read TGTGCCAGCTCACCCTCGACTAGCGGAGATTACAATGAGCAGTTCTTC.

The chain couples TRBV7-8 to TRBJ2-7; D is unresolved. CDR1 is SGHVS and CDR2 is FQNEAQ in the germline V gene. The CDR3 has 15 amino acids. V lost 1 base, J lost 6 bases, and 16 bases lay in between. CDR3 in amino acids: CASSLDLTKSGEQYF. The CDR3 bases are TGTGCCAGCAGCTTAGATCTCACCAAATCCGGCGAGCAGTACTTC.

This rearrangement joins TRBV30 to TRBJ1-5; D is ambiguous. CDR3 length equals 13 residues. V was clipped by 2 bases and J by 2 bases, with 7 bases between them. Germline CDR1 and CDR2: GTSNPN and SVGIG (reference sequence). CDR3 loop: CAWSSWGNQPQHF. The CDR3 DNA reads as TGTGCCTGGAGTTCATGGGGCAATCAGCCCCAGCATTTT.